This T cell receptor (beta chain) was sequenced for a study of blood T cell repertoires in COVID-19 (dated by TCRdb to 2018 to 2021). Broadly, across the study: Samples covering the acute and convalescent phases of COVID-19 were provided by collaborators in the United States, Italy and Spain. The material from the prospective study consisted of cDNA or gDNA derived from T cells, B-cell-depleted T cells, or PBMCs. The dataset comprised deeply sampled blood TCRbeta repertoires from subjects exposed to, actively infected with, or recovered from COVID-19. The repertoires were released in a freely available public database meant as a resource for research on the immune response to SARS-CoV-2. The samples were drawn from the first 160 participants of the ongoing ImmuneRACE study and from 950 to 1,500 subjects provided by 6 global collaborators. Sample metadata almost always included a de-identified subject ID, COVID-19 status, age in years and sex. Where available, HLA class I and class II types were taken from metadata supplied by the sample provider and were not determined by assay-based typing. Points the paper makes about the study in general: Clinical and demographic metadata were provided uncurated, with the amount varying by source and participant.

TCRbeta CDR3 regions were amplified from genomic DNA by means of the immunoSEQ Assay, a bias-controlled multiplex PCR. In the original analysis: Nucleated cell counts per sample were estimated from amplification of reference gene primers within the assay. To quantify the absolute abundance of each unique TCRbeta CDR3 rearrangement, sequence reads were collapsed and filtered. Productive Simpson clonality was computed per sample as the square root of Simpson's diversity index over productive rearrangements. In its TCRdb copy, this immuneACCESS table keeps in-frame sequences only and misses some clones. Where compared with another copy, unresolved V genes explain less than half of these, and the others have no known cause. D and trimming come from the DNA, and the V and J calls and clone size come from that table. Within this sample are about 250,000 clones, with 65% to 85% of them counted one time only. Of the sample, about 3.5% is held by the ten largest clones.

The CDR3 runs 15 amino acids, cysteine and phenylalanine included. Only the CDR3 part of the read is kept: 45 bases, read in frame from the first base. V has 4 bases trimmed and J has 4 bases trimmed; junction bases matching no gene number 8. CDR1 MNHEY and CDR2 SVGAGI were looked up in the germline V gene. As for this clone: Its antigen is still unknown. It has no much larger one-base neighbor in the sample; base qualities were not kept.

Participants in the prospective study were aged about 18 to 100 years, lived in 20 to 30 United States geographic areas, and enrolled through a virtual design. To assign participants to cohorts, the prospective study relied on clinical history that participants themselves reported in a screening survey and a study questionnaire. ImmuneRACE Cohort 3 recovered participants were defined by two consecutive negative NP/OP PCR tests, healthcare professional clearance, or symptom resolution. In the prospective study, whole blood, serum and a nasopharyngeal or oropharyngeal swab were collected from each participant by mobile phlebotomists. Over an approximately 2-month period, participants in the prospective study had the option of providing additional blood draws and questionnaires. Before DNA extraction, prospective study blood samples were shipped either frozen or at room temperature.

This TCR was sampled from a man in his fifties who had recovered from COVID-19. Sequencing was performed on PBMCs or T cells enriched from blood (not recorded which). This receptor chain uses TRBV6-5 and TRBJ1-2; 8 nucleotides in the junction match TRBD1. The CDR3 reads CASSSYPGQGYGYTF. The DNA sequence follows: TGTGCCAGCAGTTCATACCCCGGACAGGGCTATGGCTACACCTTC.